The T cell receptor beta chain described here comes from a study of blood T cells in healthy people across ages. The germline V gene encodes CDR1 SGHAT and CDR2 FQNNGV. Trimming stripped 3 bases from V and 10 bases from J, with 13 bases between. The CDR3 contains 12 residues. Total RNA extracted from each sample amounted to at least 6 micrograms. PCR was performed a second time for about 7 to 12 cycles using a sample-barcoded 5' primer and a J-beta primer mix. TCRdb re-called the 5' RACE reads through MiXCR, storing one row per CDR3 protein. The sample has about 1 million distinct CDR3 sequences; approximately 26% are singletons. This clonotype has just a few counts. This sample also belongs to another study, concerning T cells of mothers and their children. That study reports: According to the study, all extracted RNA entered cDNA synthesis at about 1.6 ug per 15 ul.

The sequencing input was blood. The source of this sequence is a girl aged 2-10 years in good health. J is TRBJ2-7 and V is TRBV11-2; TRBD2 is a possible D gene (5 bases). The chain's CDR3 is CASSLISGEQYF. Written as DNA, the CDR3 is TGTGCCAGCAGCTTGATCTCCGGGGAACAGTACTTC.